A single sample is the source of the 10 T cell receptor beta chains below, sequenced in a study of cytomegalovirus exposure and HLA in healthy donors. A multiplex PCR was run with 60 Vbeta primers and 13 Jbeta primers. Clones were sequenced by immunoSEQ multiplex PCR, and TCRdb holds only the in-frame ones, with some missing. The table lists fewer than 250,000 clones, almost 80% of them singletons. The specimen was PBMCs. These TCRs come from a male donor in good health and CMV-seronegative.

The rearrangement joins TRBV9 to TRBJ1-1; 11 positions match TRBD1. The germline CDR1 and CDR2 sequences are SGDLS and YYNGEE. The CDR3 loop spans 16 amino acids. J was trimmed by 4 bases and V by 1 base; bases with no gene match: 6. The CDR3 region is CASSVLGQGAGTEAFF. In nucleotides, the CDR3 is TGTGCCAGCAGCGTACTCGGACAGGGGGCGGGCACTGAAGCTTTCTTT.

This chain joins TRBV6-1 and TRBJ2-7; possibly TRBD2 for D (6 bases). The CDR3 runs 11 residues. V lost 1 base and J lost 12, with 10 bases in between. The germline gives CDR1 MNHNS, CDR2 SASEGT. CDR3: CASSEVDSGYF. CDR3 nucleotides: TGTGCCAGCAGTGAAGTAGATAGCGGGTACTTC.

The chain is built from TRBV7-2 and TRBJ2-5; D is possibly TRBD1 (6 bases). Trimming pared 4 bases from V and 5 bases from J, leaving 14 bases between. The length of the CDR3 is 14 residues. Germline V lookup: CDR1 SGHTA, CDR2 FQGNSA. CDR3 amino acids: CASSSQGGSETQYF. CDR3 nucleotides: TGTGCCAGCAGCTCACAGGGTGGGTCGGAGACCCAGTACTTC.

Concerning this clone itself: Other DNA sequences of this sample code for an identical CDR3. This chain links TRBV15 with TRBJ2-5, with 14 bases lining up with TRBD2. Germline V gene sequence: CDR1 LNHNV, CDR2 YYDKDF (reference sequence). The CDR3 extends over 18 amino acids. The junction had 8 bases not matched to a gene; V was cut back by 0 bases and J by 5 bases. CDR3 in amino acids: CATSRDRLAGGPWETQYF. CDR3 coding DNA: TGTGCCACCAGCAGAGATCGACTAGCGGGAGGGCCCTGGGAGACCCAGTACTTC.

The V gene is TRBV28, the J gene TRBJ2-4; 7 bases are a match to TRBD2. Germline V gives CDR1 MDHEN, CDR2 SYDVKM. Unmatched junction bases numbered 9, after V lost 4 bases and J lost 0 bases. The CDR3 consists of 17 residues. The CDR3 DNA follows: TGTGCCAGCAGTTCCCCCCCACGGGGGGTAGCCAAAAACATTCAGTACTTC. It codes for CASSSPPRGVAKNIQYF.

This clone turned up a few times. The gene calls are TRBV7-9 and TRBJ2-7; 9 nucleotides line up with TRBD2. The germline gives CDR1 SEHNR, CDR2 FQNEAQ (reference sequence). The CDR3 runs to 17 residues. V shed 4 bases, J shed 4 bases, and the junction held 14 bases outside the gene matches. The CDR3 protein is CASSSSLAGTTYYEQYF. The CDR3 nucleotides read TGTGCCAGCAGCTCCTCCCTAGCGGGGACGACGTATTACGAGCAGTACTTC.

This clone was counted once. V and J are TRBV6-1 and TRBJ1-5; 7 nucleotides line up with TRBD1. Germline trimming cut 1 base from V and 7 bases from J; bases unmatched to any gene: 7. CDR1 is MNHNS, CDR2 SASEGT, per germline. The CDR3 has 15 residues. The CDR3 protein is CASSEGRGAGQPQHF. DNA for the CDR3: TGTGCCAGCAGTGAAGGCAGGGGGGCGGGGCAGCCCCAGCATTTT.

This clone turned up a few times. The chain joins TRBV4-2 to TRBJ1-3; 9 nucleotides line up with TRBD1. Germline trimming cut 4 bases from V and 4 bases from J; bases unmatched to any gene: 5. This CDR3 spans 15 amino acids. Per germline, CDR1 LGHNA and CDR2 YNFKEQ. The CDR3 region has the DNA TGTGCCAGCAGCCCGCGGACAGGGGCAGGAAACACCATATATTTT. Translating it yields CASSPRTGAGNTIYF.

V is TRBV5-1 and J is TRBJ1-3, with a weak D call TRBD1 (6 bases). Germline values: CDR1 SGHRS, CDR2 YFSETQ. This CDR3 has 16 amino acids. Trimming cost V 4 bases and J 0 bases, with 14 bases left between them. CDR3 protein: CASSHLGGLSGNTIYF. DNA of the CDR3: TGCGCCAGCAGCCACCTGGGGGGGCTCTCTGGAAACACCATATATTTT.

V gene TRBV6-5 combines with J gene TRBJ1-6; a possible D gene is TRBD1 (5 bases). V was trimmed by 2 bases and J by 10 bases, leaving 12 bases between them. The CDR3 is made up of 14 amino acids. Germline V gene sequence: CDR1 MNHEY, CDR2 SVGAGI. CDR3 sequence: CASSYVGNRSPLHF. The CDR3, as DNA: TGTGCCAGCAGTTACGTGGGTAACAGGTCACCCCTCCACTTT.